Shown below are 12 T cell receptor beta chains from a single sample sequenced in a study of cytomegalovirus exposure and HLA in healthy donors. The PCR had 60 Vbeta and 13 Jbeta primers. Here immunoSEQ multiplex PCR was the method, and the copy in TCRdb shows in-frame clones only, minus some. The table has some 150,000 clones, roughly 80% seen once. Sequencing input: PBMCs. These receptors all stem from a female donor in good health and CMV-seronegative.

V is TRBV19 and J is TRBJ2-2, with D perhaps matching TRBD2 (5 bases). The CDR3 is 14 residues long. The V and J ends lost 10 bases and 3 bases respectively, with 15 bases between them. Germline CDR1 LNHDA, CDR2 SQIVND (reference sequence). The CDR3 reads CATALTRDTGELFF. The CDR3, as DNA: TGTGCCACCGCCCTTACTAGGGACACCGGGGAGCTGTTTTTT.

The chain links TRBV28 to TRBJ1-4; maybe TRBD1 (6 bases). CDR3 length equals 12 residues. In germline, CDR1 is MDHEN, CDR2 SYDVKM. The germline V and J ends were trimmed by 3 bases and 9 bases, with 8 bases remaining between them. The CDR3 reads CASSFTGKKLFF. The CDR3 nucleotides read TGTGCCAGCAGTTTTACAGGGAAAAAACTGTTTTTT. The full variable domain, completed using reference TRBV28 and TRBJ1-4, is DVKVTQSSRYLVKRTGEKVFLECVQDMDHENMFWYRQDPGLGLRLIYFSYDVKMKEKGDIPEGYSVSREKKERFSLILESASTNQTSMYLCASSFTGKKLFFGSGTQLSVL.

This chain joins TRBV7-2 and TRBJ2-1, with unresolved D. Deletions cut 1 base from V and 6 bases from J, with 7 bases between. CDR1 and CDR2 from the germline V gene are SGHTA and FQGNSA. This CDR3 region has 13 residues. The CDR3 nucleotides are TGTGCCAGCAGCTTAGTGTCATCCAATGAGCAGTTCTTC. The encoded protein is CASSLVSSNEQFF.

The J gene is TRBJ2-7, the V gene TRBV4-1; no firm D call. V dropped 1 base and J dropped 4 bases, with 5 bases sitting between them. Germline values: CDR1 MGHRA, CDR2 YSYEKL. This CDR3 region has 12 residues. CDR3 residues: CASSQGGYEQYF. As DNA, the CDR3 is TGCGCCAGCAGCCAAGGCGGATACGAGCAGTACTTC.

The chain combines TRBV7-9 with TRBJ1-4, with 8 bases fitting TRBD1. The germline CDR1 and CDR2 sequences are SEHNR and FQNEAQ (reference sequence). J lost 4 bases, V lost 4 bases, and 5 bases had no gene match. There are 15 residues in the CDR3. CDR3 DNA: TGTGCCAGCAGCTCCACGGACAGGGATAATGAAAAACTGTTTTTT. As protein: CASSSTDRDNEKLFF. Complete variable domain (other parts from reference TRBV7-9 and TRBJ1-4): DTGVSQNPRHKITKRGQNVTFRCDPISEHNRLYWYRQTLGQGPEFLTYFQNEAQLEKSRLLSDRFSAERPKGSFSTLEIQRTEQGDSAMYLCASSSTDRDNEKLFFGSGTQLSVL.

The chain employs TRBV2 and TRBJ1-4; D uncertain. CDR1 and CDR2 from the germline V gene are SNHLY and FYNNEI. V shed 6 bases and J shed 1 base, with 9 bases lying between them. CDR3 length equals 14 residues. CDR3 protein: CASRNGVTNEKLFF. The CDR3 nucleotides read TGTGCCAGCAGGAACGGGGTAACTAATGAAAAACTGTTTTTT.

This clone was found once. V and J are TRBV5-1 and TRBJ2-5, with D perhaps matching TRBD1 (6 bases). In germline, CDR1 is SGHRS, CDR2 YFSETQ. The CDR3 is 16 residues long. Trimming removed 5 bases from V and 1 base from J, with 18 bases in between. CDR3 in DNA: TGCGCCAGCAGGACTTTCCGGGACACCATCCAAGAGACCCAGTACTTC. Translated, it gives CASRTFRDTIQETQYF.

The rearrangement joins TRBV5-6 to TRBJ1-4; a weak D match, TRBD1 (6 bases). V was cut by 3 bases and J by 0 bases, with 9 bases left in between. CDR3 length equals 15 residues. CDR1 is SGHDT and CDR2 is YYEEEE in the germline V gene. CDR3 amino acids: CASSWGQATNEKLFF. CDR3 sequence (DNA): TGTGCCAGCAGCTGGGGGCAGGCAACTAATGAAAAACTGTTTTTT.

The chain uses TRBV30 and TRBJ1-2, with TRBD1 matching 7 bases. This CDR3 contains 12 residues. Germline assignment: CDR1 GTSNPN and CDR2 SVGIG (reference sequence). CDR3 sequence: CATIRGGVRYTF. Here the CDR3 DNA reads TGTGCTACTATCCGAGGGGGCGTTCGCTACACCTTC.

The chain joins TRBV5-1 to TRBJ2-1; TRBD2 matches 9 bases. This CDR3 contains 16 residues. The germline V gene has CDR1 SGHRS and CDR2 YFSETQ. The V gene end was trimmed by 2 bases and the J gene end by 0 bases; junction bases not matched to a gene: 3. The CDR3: CASSFYSGSSYNEQFF. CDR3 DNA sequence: TGCGCCAGCAGCTTTTATAGCGGGAGCTCCTACAATGAGCAGTTCTTC.

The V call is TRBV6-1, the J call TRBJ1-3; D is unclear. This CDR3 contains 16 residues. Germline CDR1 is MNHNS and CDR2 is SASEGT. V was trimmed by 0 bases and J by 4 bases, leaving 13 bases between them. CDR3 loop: CASSEARRSPGNTIYF. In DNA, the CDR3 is TGTGCCAGCAGTGAAGCTCGCAGGTCTCCCGGAAACACCATATATTTT.

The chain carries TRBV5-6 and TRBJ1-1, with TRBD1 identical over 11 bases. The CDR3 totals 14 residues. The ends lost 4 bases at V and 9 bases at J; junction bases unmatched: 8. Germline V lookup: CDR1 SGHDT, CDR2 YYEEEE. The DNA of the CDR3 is TGTGCCAGCAGCCCCTACGGACAGGGGGCCAAAGCTTTCTTT. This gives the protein CASSPYGQGAKAFF.